This TCR beta chain came from a study of cytomegalovirus exposure and HLA in healthy donors (dated by TCRdb to about 2017). Regarding the research as a whole: According to an earlier analysis of 587 of the donors, roughly 180 million T cells yielded some 110 million unique TCR beta sequences and about 300 Gb of sequence data. An early release that covered roughly 600 HLA-typed donors contained 250 to 350 gigabases of sequencing data and about 93 million unique TCR sequences. Of the 300 to 450 genotyped donors, 65% to 90% fell in the genetic ancestry cluster associated with self-reported Caucasian donors. The study aimed to test whether cataloging public T cell receptors could reveal signatures of past pathogen exposure. The study used immunosequencing to profile the T cell repertoires of hundreds of subjects and linked those repertoires to cytomegalovirus serostatus. A separate validation cohort of roughly 120 different subjects was used in addition to the approximately 700-subject first cohort. To predict cytomegalovirus infection status, the study combined high-throughput TCR immunosequencing, statistical association of individual TCRs with disease status, and machine learning. A later analysis re-analyzed previously published TCR beta repertoires from hundreds of donors and added high-resolution HLA genotyping to study TCR occurrence patterns. The later analysis used no new phenotypic data to find candidate immune exposures, relying instead on TCR beta sequences and their occurrence across donors. An earlier analysis of 587 of the donors used high-throughput TCR beta sequencing to judge whether each TCR beta V gene segment behaved as functional or pseudogenic. Donor age, sex, ethnicity and CMV serostatus were collected together with the repertoire data. A later genetic analysis took genome-wide SNP genotypes for about three fifths of the 666 donors and used that subset as a discovery cohort. All discovery cohort repertoires had been generated on a single sequencing platform. HLA typing covered class I and class II loci at four-digit resolution. Typing coverage varied by locus: about 629-640 donors for A, B, C, DRB1 and DQB1; under 550 for DQA1; around 570 for DPA1; roughly 470 for DPB1. A handful of DR-DQ haplotypes were handled as single units for association and clustering because linkage in the cohort was strong. Among some 400 genotyped donors of the cohort, an average of around 250,000 unique TCR beta nucleotide sequences was sequenced per donor, of which about 19% were non-productive. Overall study outcomes, separate from this receptor: The presence/absence analyses assumed that sequencing depth was roughly uniform across donors, and that assumption may not be true. According to a later genetic analysis, donors in an Asian-associated ancestry cluster had fewer N-insertions in productive TCRs than the approximately 650-donor mean. A later genetic analysis associated a missense DCLRE1C variant with V-gene and J-gene trimming of TCR beta chains, and an independent cohort replicated the association. In an earlier analysis of some 500 of the donors, most TCR beta V segments appeared in productive rearrangements about 87% or about 30% of the time, broadly matching IMGT annotations. In a later analysis, most CMV-associated TCR beta chains were found to appear HLA-restricted, with HLA associations seemingly driven largely by CMV exposure. Only TCR beta chains were sequenced in this cohort, and the absence of alpha or paired-chain data limited detectable features. In a later analysis, TCR association rates were found to vary across HLA loci, with the most associated TCRs seen for DRB1 alleles and the fewest for HLA-C alleles. Because counts were too low, approximately 15 rarely observed V segments, including chromosome 9 orphons, were excluded from the earlier analysis of 587 of the donors. Because some donors lacked HLA typing at each locus, the association tests relied only on the typed subset. The authors suggested that the approach could potentially be extended to other disease states and immunological phenotypes. A total of 150 or so TCR beta chains were listed by the study as associated with cytomegalovirus. Correlated functional status among segregating V segments might reflect linkage disequilibrium, but an unknown experimental factor could not be ruled out. Several of the top co-occurrence clusters appeared to be linked to parvovirus B19, influenza, CMV and Epstein-Barr virus, according to a later analysis. In a later analysis, some 18,000 TCR beta sequences were associated with specific HLA alleles at a false discovery rate of 0.05. When HLA alleles, especially DR and DQ, strongly co-occurred, TCR associations were difficult to assign to individual alleles. A few of the identified cytomegalovirus-associated TCR beta chains were confirmed in vitro to be specific for cytomegalovirus antigens. Most TCR sequences were seen in very few donors, while some public TCRs were found in many individuals. Immune exposure information for the cohort was limited to CMV serostatus. A cluster of highly shared sequence variants was judged likely to represent a technical artifact of the sequencing pipeline. A later analysis found that HLA-associated TCR beta chains were more clonally expanded and had lower generation probabilities than equally common non-associated chains. A further reported finding was that TCR beta sequences accurately predicted the HLA-A and HLA-B alleles for most subjects in the first cohort. The classifier was reported to diagnose cytomegalovirus status with high specificity and sensitivity in both the original and validation cohorts. Some IMGT-functional V segments, including TRBV6-2 and TRBV6-3, could not be told apart with the 87-base-pair reads, so those segments were excluded.

Notes on this clone: The antigen this receptor binds is unknown. Nothing much larger sits one base from this clone, and base qualities are not available.

Libraries were made using the immunoSEQ multiplex PCR assay. A mixture of 60 forward primers for TCR Vbeta segments and 13 reverse primers for TCR Jbeta segments was used in the multiplex PCR. A multiplex PCR assay on genomic DNA amplified the CDR3 region of rearranged TCR beta genes. The Illumina HiSeq System was used to sequence the amplified TCR beta libraries as 87-base-pair reads. The paper's data handling went like this. A later analysis counted approximately 74 million unique TCR beta chains across the 666 repertoires, and around 9.9 million of these chains were shared by at least two donors. Raw reads were error-corrected and collapsed into unique sequences by a nearest-neighbor algorithm in which closely related sequences were merged to remove PCR and sequencing errors. Alignment of CDR3 sequences to IMGT reference sequences was used to assign V, D and J gene segments. For a sequence to be retained, a match of at least six nucleotides to both a V gene segment and a J gene segment was required. A rearrangement was called productive if the CDR3 had no stop codons and remained in frame with V and J, and every other rearrangement was called non-productive. CDR3 was defined according to IMGT convention as the region running from the second conserved V-encoded cysteine to the conserved J-encoded phenylalanine. Sequences without an unambiguous match to a single V gene segment were excluded from the earlier analysis of several hundred of the donors. An earlier analysis of 587 of the donors classified V segments as functional when productive rearrangements were above 56.7% and as segregating when the standard deviation between donors was above 5%. To diagnose cytomegalovirus status from the catalog of TCR beta chain sequences, a statistical classification framework was built. In a later analysis, V and J genes were assigned by comparing TCR nucleotide sequences against IMGT/GENE-DB human TR gene sequences. Using the TCRdist pipeline, a later analysis assigned CDR3 sequences along with most-parsimonious VDJ recombination scenarios. In a later analysis, each TCR beta chain was defined by its CDR3 amino acid sequence together with its V-gene family, and reads without a unique V-gene family were excluded. A later analysis removed nearly 600 highly shared, low-generation-probability nucleotide sequences to deal with suspected cross-contamination and a sequencing artifact. In a later analysis, a clonal expansion index was calculated for each public chain from normalized within-repertoire ranks of inferred template counts. Generation probabilities in a later analysis came from a VDJ recombination model fitted to out-of-frame rearrangements, and those results were checked against IGoR. Hypergeometric tests were used in a later analysis to score TCR-TCR, TCR-HLA and TCR-CMV co-occurrence, with a repertoire-size bias correction applied to the TCR pairs. To estimate false discovery rates, a later analysis permuted the HLA or CMV assignments 20 times. A later analysis grouped co-occurring TCRs with DBSCAN, adding TCRdist sequence similarity when clustering within HLA-allele-positive subsets. Repertoires with fewer than 30,000 or more than 120,000 public chains were left out of co-occurrence clustering, as were four to six repertoires with anomalous nucleotide sharing. TCRdb took over this immuneACCESS table, retaining in-frame rearrangements with V and J assigned. Such tables are incomplete; in checked studies, under half of the missing clones stem from an unresolved V gene, and the remainder is unexplained. V, J and clone size are taken as reported in that table, and D and trimming were inferred from the DNA itself. Present in this sample are about 190,000 clones, 80% to 90% of which were seen just once. The biggest ten clones account for over 1% of the sample.

The cohort was made up of approximately 700 healthy bone marrow donors. At the time of sampling, all cohort members were nominally healthy, though unrecorded immune exposures were likely present. The donor tested CMV seronegative, placing the donor among the 300 to 400 seronegative members of the cohort. A peripheral blood sample was collected from each donor, and TCR beta sequencing was performed on peripheral blood mononuclear cells. The Qiagen DNeasy Blood Extraction Kit was used to extract genomic DNA from the blood cell samples. V and J are trimmed by 4 bases and 5 bases, and the gene matches miss 11 bases of the junction. Reading from cysteine to phenylalanine, the CDR3 counts 18 amino acids. The entry retains the CDR3 DNA only, 54 bases that are in frame from base 1. The germline V gene (reference sequence) supplies CDR1 LNHDA and CDR2 SQIVND.

This sequence was found in a young man in good health and CMV-seronegative. The chain uses TRBV19 and TRBJ2-7, and 16 junctional nucleotides match TRBD2. What was sequenced was PBMCs. CDR3 sequence: CASSRGLAGGPFSDEQYF. The sequenced DNA is TGTGCCAGTAGTAGGGGACTAGCGGGGGGGCCTTTTTCCGACGAGCAGTACTTC.